This TCR beta chain was sequenced during a study of CD8+ T cells in alopecia areata (dated by TCRdb to 2016 to 2019). Background on the whole study: Treated patients were enrolled in an open-label pilot trial of oral tofacitinib at 5 to 10 mg twice daily for moderate-to-severe alopecia areata. Tofacitinib was administered for 6 to 18 months, and 6 months of follow-up off drug were then conducted to assess delayed response and recurrence. In treated patients, disease severity was measured using the SALT score, which gives the percentage of scalp surface area affected. In both human patients and the C3H/HeJ mouse model, the study applied high-throughput TCRbeta sequencing to look at T cell clonal expansion in alopecia areata. On the human side, TCRbeta sequencing was run on scalp tissue and on sorted CD4+ and CD8+ peripheral blood T cells from healthy controls and from alopecia areata patients with either patchy or totalis/universalis disease. Biopsies were taken from tofacitinib-treated patients at baseline and again at 4 and 24 weeks into treatment, and several of those patients also had a later scalp biopsy. Clonality in the scalp was compared among normal scalp (n=4), patchy alopecia areata scalp (n=8), and alopecia totalis/universalis scalp (n=8). RNA was extracted with the PAXgene miRNA kit for fixed scalp, the miRNeasy kit for PBMCs, and the RNeasy kit for mouse skin. TCRbeta CDR3 regions were amplified by immunoSEQ multiplex PCR using 35 Vbeta forward and 13 Jbeta reverse primers.

What this sample's time point label stands for: more than 3 weeks on oral tofacitinib. The treatment or condition label here, explained by the study, means: oral pan-JAK inhibitor, 5-10 mg twice daily. Peripheral blood and lesional scalp punch biopsies were obtained from patients with alopecia areata. PBMCs were isolated by density centrifugation and stained for CD3, CD4 and CD8, and CD4+ and CD8+ T cells were sorted on a FACSAria. Concerning this clone: What antigen it recognizes has not been identified. Base qualities are not at hand, and no much larger clone is one base apart.

The library relied on the immunoSEQ multiplex PCR assay. RNA was extracted from all samples and reverse transcribed into cDNA as template for TCR sequencing. First-strand cDNA was synthesized using SuperScript III with a 2:1 mix of oligo-dT and random hexamers. Amplification bias was assessed with a synthetic immune receptor repertoire, and residual bias was removed computationally. Per the source publication's procedure: Raw reads were preprocessed to remove errors, and CDR3 was defined according to IMGT conventions as the region from the conserved cysteine to phenylalanine. Clonality was computed by normalizing Shannon entropy by log2 of the number of productive unique TCRs and subtracting the result from 1. Scalp TCRbeta sequences were cross-referenced with sorted blood CD4 and CD8 repertoires so that the CD4 or CD8 identity of scalp clones could be inferred. The clones in this table, taken by TCRdb from immuneACCESS, are in-frame only. Not every clone is retained; where verified, under half of the shortfall comes from an unresolved V gene, and the cause of the rest is unknown. The V and J calls and clone size are taken from that table; D and trimming were inferred from the DNA. For this sample the table gives around 210,000 clones, of which under 70% were detected only once. Jointly, the top ten make up roughly 4.2% of the sample.

V sheds 0 bases and J sheds 0 bases, leaving 2 bases between their ends. The CDR3, from cysteine to phenylalanine, totals 14 residues. Of all the DNA, just the CDR3 is kept, 42 bases in frame from base 1. According to the germline V gene, CDR1 reads MNHEY and CDR2 reads SVGAGI. Broader findings and caveats from the paper: Scalp clonality and the number of expanded CD8+ clones among the top 100 scalp clones were significantly decreased by tofacitinib. Unlike mouse skin, where gammadelta T cells dominate, normal human skin contains resident alphabeta T cells that get sequenced too, which complicates analysis of the scalp TCR repertoire. Because the treated cohort was small and had only one nonresponder, larger studies are needed to examine links between baseline CD8+ expansion and response. During tofacitinib treatment, many expanded lesional clones stuck around in both scalp and blood, and this persistence may partly explain why relapse happens after treatment is stopped. Compared with mice, TCR sequences shared between patients were less clear, possibly partly because of HLA diversity across the patient population. Compared with normal scalp, lesional scalp, particularly in alopecia totalis/universalis, had higher clonality and more expanded CD8+ clones, which suggests antigenic drive.

This receptor chain uses TRBV6-5 and TRBJ2-2, with no D gene named confidently. Sequencing was performed on CD4+ T cells sorted from blood, taken at week 4, from a patient treated with tofacitinib. The source of this sequence is a human donor with alopecia areata. CDR3 sequence: CASSYSTNTGELFF. The DNA is as follows: TGTGCCAGCAGTTACTCGACGAACACCGGGGAGCTGTTTTTT.